A single TCR beta chain is shown here with its context. The antigen is unknown. The PCR ran on 60 Vbeta and 13 Jbeta primers. Sequencing was performed with immunoSEQ multiplex PCR; in TCRdb, only in-frame clones are kept and a portion is missing. This table has around 150,000 clones, approximately 80% appearing once. This sample is part of a study of cytomegalovirus exposure and HLA in healthy donors. At the level of the study: The study's early data release held 75 million to 95 million unique TCRs from HLA-typed donors. Notes on the study in general: The study reported that TCR beta sequences accurately predicted HLA-A and HLA-B alleles in most subjects. Because they were indistinguishable, some V segments, including TRBV6-2 and TRBV6-3, were excluded.

Deletions cut 1 base from V and 8 bases from J, with 15 bases between. The CDR3 runs to 15 residues. CDR1 is SGHNT and CDR2 is YYREEE in the germline V gene (reference sequence). Input material: PBMCs. This clonotype originated in a man between 50 and 59 years old in good health and CMV-seropositive. This chain joins TRBV5-4 and TRBJ1-4, with D maybe TRBD1 (5 bases). Here the CDR3 DNA reads TGTGCCAGCAGCTTGTGGCGCCAGGGTAGGGAAAAACTGTTTTTT. Its protein product is CASSLWRQGREKLFF.